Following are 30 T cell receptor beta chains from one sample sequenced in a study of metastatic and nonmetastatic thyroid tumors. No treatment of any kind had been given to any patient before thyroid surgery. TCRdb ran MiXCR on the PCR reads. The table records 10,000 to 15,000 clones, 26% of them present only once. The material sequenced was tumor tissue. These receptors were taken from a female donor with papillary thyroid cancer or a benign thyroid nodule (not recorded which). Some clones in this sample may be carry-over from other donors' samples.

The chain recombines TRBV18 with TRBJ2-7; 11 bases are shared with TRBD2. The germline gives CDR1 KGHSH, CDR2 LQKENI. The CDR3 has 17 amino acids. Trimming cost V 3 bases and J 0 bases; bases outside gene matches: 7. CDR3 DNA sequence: TGTGCCAGCTCACCGATGACTAGCGGGATTTCCTCCTACGAGCAGTACTTC. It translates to CASSPMTSGISSYEQYF.

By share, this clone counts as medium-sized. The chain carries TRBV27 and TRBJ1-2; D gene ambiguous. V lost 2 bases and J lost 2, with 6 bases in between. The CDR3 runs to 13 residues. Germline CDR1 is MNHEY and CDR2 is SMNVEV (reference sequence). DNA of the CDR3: TGTGCCAGCAGTTTAGCCTTAAACTATGGCTACACCTTC. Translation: CASSLALNYGYTF.

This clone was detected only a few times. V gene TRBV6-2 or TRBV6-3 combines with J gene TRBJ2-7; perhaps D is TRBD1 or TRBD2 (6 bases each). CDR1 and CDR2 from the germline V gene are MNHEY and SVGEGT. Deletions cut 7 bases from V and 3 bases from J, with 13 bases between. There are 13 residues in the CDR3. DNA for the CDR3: TGTGCCAGCATGCGGGACACCTACTACGAGCAGTACTTC. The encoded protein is CASMRDTYYEQYF.

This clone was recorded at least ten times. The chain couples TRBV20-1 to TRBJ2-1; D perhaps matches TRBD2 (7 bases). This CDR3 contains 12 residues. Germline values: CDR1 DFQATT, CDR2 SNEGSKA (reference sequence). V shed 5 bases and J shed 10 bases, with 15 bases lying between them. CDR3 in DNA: TGCAGTGCTGCTAAGGGGGGGAGCGAGCAGTTCTTC. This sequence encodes CSAAKGGSEQFF.

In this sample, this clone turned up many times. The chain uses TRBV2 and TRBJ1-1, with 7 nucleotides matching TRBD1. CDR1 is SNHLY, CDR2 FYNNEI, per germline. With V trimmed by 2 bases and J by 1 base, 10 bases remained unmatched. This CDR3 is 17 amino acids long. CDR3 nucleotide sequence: TGTGCCAGCAGTGAACTTTGGGCAGGGGGGAGGAACACTGAAGCTTTCTTT. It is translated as CASSELWAGGRNTEAFF.

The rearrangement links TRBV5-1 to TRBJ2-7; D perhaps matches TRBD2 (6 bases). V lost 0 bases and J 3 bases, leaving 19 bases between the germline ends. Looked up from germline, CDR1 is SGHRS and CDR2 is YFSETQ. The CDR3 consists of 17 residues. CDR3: CASSLAVGRGRYYEQYF. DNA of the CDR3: TGCGCCAGCAGCTTGGCAGTAGGACGGGGGAGATACTACGAGCAGTACTTC.

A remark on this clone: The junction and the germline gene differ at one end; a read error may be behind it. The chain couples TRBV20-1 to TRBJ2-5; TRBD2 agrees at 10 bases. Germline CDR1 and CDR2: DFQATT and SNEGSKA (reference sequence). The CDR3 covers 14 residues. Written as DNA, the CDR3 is TGCAGTTCCCCACTAGCGGGGAGTCAAGATACCCAGTACTTC. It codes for CSSPLAGSQDTQYF.

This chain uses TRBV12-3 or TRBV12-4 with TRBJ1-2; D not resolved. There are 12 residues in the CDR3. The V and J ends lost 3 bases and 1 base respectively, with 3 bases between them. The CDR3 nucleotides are TGTGCCAGCAGTTTTGGTAACTATGGCTACACCTTC. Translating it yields CASSFGNYGYTF.

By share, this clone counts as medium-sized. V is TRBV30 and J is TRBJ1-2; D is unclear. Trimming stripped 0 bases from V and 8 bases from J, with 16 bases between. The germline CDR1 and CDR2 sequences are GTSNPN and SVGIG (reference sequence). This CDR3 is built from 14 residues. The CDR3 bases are TGTGCCTGGAGTGTGAGCAGGCTGCTAGGAGGCTACACCTTC. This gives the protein CAWSVSRLLGGYTF. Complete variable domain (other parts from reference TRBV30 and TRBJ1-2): SQTIHQWPATLVQPVGSPLSLECTVEGTSNPNLYWYRQAAGRGLQLLFYSVGIGQISSEVPQNLSASRPQDRQFILSSKKLLLSDSGFYLCAWSVSRLLGGYTFGSGTRLTVV.

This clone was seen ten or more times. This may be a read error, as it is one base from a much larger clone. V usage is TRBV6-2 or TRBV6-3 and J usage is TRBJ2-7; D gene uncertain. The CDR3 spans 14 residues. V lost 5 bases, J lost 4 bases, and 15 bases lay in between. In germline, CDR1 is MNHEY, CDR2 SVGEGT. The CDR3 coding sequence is TGTGCCAGCAGTCCTACAGTCCGACGGTACGAGCAGTACTTC. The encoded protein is CASSPTVRRYEQYF.

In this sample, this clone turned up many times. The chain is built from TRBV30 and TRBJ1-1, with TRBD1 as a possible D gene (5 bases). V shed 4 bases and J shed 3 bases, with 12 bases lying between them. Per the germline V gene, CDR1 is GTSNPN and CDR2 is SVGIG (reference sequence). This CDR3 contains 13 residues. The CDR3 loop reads CAWNPLRDTEAFF. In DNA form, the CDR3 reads TGTGCCTGGAATCCCCTCAGGGACACTGAAGCTTTCTTT.

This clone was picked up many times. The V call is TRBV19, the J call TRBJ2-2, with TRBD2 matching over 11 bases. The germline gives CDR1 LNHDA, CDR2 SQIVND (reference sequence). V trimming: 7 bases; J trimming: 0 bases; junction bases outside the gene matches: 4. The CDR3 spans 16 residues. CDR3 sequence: CASTILAGANTGELFF. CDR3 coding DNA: TGTGCCAGTACCATACTAGCGGGAGCGAACACCGGGGAGCTGTTTTTT.

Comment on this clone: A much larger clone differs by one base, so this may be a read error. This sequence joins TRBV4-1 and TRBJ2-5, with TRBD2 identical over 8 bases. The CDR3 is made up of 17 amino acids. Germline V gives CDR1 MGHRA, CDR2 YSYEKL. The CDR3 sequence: CASIQSPGGGGRETQYF. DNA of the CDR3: TGCGCCAGCATCCAATCCCCGGGAGGCGGGGGGCGAGAGACCCAGTACTTC.

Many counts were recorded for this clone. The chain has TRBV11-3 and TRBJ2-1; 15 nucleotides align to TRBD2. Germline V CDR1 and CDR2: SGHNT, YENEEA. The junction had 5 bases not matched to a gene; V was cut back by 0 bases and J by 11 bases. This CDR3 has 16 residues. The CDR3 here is CASSLEGTSGRNKQFF. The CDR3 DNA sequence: TGTGCCAGCAGCTTAGAAGGGACTAGCGGGAGGAATAAGCAGTTCTTC.

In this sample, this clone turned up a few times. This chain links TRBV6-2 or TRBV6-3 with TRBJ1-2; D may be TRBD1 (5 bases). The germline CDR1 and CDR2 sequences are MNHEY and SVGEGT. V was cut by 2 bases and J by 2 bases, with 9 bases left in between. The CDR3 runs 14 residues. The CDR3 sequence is CASSYGGENYGYTF. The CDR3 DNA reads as TGTGCCAGCAGTTACGGGGGGGAGAACTATGGCTACACCTTC.

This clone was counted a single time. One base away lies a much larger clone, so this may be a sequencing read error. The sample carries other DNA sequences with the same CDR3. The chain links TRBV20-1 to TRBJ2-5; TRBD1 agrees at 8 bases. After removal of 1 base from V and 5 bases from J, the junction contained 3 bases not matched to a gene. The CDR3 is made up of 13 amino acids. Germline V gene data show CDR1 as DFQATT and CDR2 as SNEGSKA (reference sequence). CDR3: CSARGRGHETQYF. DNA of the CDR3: TGCAGTGCTAGAGGCAGGGGGCACGAGACCCAGTACTTC.

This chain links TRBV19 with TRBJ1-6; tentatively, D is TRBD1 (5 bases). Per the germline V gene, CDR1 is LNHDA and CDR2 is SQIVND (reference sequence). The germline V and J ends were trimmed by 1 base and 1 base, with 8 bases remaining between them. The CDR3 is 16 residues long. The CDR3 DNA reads TGTGCCAGTAGTATAGCAGGGAGGTCCTATAATTCACCCCTCCACTTT. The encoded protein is CASSIAGRSYNSPLHF. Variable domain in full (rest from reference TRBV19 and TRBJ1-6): DGGITQSPKYLFRKEGQNVTLSCEQNLNHDAMYWYRQDPGQGLRLIYYSQIVNDFQKGDIAEGYSVSREKKESFPLTVTSAQKNPTAFYLCASSIAGRSYNSPLHFGNGTRLTVT.

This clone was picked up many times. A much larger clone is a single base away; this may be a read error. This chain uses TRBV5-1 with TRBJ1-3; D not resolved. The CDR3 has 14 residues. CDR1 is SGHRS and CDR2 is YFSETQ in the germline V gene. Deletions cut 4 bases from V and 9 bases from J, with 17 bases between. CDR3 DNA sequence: TGCGCCAGCAGCCCGGAGCGGCCCTTCGGCACCATATATTTT. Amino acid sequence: CASSPERPFGTIYF.

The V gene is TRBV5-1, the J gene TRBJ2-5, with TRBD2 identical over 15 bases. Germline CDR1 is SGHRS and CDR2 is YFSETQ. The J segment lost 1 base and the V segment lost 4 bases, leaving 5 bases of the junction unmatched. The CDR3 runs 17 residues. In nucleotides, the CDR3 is TGCGCCAGCAGCCACGGACTAGCGGGAGGGATCCAAGAGACCCAGTACTTC. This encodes CASSHGLAGGIQETQYF.

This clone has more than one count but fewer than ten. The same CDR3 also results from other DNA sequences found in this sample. The CDR3 sequence: CASSLGLRNEQFF. The CDR3 nucleotides read TGTGCCAGCAGTTTAGGGTTGCGGAATGAGCAGTTCTTC. The chain links TRBV12-3 or TRBV12-4 to TRBJ2-1; D is unresolved. V was shortened by 1 base and J by 7 bases, with 8 bases between the two germline ends. There are 13 residues in the CDR3.

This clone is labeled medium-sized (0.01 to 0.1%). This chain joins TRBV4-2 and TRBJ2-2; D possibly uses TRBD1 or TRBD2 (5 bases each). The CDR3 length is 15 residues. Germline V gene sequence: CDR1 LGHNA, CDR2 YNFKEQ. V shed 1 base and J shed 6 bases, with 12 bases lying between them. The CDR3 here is CASSQVGDLAGELFF. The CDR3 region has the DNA TGTGCCAGCAGCCAAGTGGGGGATCTCGCCGGGGAGCTGTTTTTT.

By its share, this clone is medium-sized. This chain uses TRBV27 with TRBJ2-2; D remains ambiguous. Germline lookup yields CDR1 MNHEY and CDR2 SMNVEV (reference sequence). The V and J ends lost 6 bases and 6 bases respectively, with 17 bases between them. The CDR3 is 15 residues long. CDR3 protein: CASRGGTHQAGELFF. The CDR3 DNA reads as TGTGCCAGCAGGGGCGGCACCCACCAGGCCGGGGAGCTGTTTTTT.

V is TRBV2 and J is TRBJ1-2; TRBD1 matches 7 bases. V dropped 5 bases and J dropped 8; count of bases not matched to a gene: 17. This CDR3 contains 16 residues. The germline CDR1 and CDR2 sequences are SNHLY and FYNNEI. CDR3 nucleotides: TGTGCCAGCAGTTATCGGGACAGTCATCCCGCTGGGGGCTACACCTTC. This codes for CASSYRDSHPAGGYTF.

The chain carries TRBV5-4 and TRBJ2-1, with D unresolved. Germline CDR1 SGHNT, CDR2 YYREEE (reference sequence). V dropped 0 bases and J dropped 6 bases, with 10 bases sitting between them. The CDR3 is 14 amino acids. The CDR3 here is CASSLVEPGNEQFF. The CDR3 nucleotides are TGTGCCAGCAGCTTGGTGGAGCCGGGCAATGAGCAGTTCTTC.

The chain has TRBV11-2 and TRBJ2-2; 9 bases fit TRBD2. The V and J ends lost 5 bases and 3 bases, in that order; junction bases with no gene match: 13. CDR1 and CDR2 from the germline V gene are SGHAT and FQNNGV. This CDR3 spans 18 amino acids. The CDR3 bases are TGTGCCAGCAGCCAGATGGTTTTGGGACTAGCAGACACCGGGGAGCTGTTTTTT. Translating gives CASSQMVLGLADTGELFF.

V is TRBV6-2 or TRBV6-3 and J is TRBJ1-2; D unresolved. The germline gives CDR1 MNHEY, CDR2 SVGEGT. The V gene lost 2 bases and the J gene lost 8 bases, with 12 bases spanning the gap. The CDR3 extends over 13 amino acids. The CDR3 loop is CASSYEGLGGYTF. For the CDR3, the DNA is TGTGCCAGCAGTTACGAGGGATTGGGAGGCTACACCTTC.

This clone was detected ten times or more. The CDR3 DNA reads as TGTGCCAGCAGCTTAGGGGAACGGGAGACCCAGTACTTC. This sequence encodes CASSLGERETQYF. The rearrangement joins TRBV13 to TRBJ2-5, with D uncertain. Germline CDR1 PRHDT, CDR2 FYEKMQ (reference sequence). This CDR3 has 13 residues. V lost 0 bases and J 5 bases, leaving 7 bases between the germline ends.

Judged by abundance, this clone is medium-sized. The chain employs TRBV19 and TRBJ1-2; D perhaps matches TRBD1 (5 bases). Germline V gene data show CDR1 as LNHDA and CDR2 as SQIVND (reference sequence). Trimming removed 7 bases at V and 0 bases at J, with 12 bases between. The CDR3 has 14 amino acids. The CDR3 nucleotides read TGTGCCAGTACCAGGGCGGATCCTAACTATGGCTACACCTTC. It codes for CASTRADPNYGYTF.

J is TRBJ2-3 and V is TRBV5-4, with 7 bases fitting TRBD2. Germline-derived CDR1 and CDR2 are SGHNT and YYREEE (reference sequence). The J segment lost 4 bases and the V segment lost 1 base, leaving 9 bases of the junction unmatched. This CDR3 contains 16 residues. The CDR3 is CASSLWLAVVADTQYF. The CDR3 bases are TGTGCCAGCAGCTTGTGGCTAGCGGTAGTAGCAGATACGCAGTATTTT. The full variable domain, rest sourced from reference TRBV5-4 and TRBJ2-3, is ETGVTQSPTHLIKTRGQQVTLRCSSQSGHNTVSWYQQALGQGPQFIFQYYREEENGRGNFPPRFSGLQFPNYSSELNVNALELDDSALYLCASSLWLAVVADTQYFGPGTRLTVL.

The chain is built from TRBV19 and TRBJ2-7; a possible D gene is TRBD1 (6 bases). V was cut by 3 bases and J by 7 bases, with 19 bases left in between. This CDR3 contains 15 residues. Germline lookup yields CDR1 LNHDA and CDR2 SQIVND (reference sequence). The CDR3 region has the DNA TGTGCCAGTAGTATCTCGGTGGGGGCCGCTCCAGAGCAGTACTTC. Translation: CASSISVGAAPEQYF.